The next 2 T cell receptor beta chains were all read from a single sample in a study of cytomegalovirus exposure and HLA in healthy donors. PCR employed 60 Vbeta and 13 Jbeta primers. Clones were read by immunoSEQ multiplex PCR, and TCRdb kept only the in-frame ones, dropping some. The sample has 150,000 or so clones, about 83% seen once. Sequencing input: PBMCs. These receptors were taken from a man between 40 and 49 years old in good health and CMV-seropositive.

The V and J genes are TRBV28 and TRBJ2-4, with a weak D call TRBD1 (6 bases). CDR1 and CDR2 from the germline V gene are MDHEN and SYDVKM. This CDR3 is 16 amino acids long. Trimming removed 7 bases at V and 0 bases at J, with 16 bases between. CDR3 sequence: CASTKGQTLAKNIQYF. Here the CDR3 DNA reads TGTGCCAGCACCAAAGGACAGACTTTAGCCAAAAACATTCAGTACTTC.

The chain employs TRBV7-2 and TRBJ2-5, with 8 bases fitting TRBD2. Germline V gives CDR1 SGHTA, CDR2 FQGNSA. V lost 4 bases to trimming and J lost 6 bases; unmatched junction nucleotides: 7. The CDR3 consists of 14 residues. The CDR3 DNA reads as TGTGCCAGCAGCTCACCGGGACTAGTTAAGACCCAGTACTTC. This encodes CASSSPGLVKTQYF.